The entry that follows covers one T cell receptor (beta chain) sequence. What it recognizes is unknown. This CDR3 is 15 amino acids long. J lost 2 bases, V lost 6 bases, and 6 bases had no gene match. This specimen belongs to a study of T-cell reconstitution after alpha-beta-depleted transplantation in children. Unique molecular identifiers were incorporated during preparation of the TCRbeta library. TCRdb fed the PCR reads into MiXCR, producing one record per CDR3 protein. The sample lists 750,000 to 950,000 distinct CDR3 sequences, approximately 15% occurring once. Overall study results and limits: In patients about two months after transplant, alpha-beta T cells reportedly arose from several hundred expanded graft clones. Surviving recipient T cells and thymic progenitors accounted for the high day-60 TCRbeta diversity observed in some patients. Once a year had passed after transplant, T-cell counts and diversity came mostly from newly produced T cells.

The J gene is TRBJ2-1, the V gene TRBV12-3 or TRBV12-4; 8 positions match TRBD2. This sequence originates from a male patient younger than 18 who had a stem cell transplant for acute lymphoblastic leukemia, so the T cells may come from the graft donor. The sequenced sample was PBMCs, mostly from graft donor cells, obtained 360 days after TCRalphabeta/CD19-depleted stem cell transplant. This chain's CDR3 is CASSSAGVTYNEQFF. The CDR3 DNA follows: TGTGCCAGCAGCTCAGCGGGAGTCACCTACAATGAGCAGTTCTTC.